One and the same sample provided the 5 T cell receptor beta chains below, sequenced in a study of T cell responses to AZD1222 COVID-19 vaccine (dated by TCRdb to about 2021). The time point label on this specimen signifies: baseline before first vaccination. The library was built by means of the immunoSEQ multiplex PCR assay. Here the immuneACCESS table is served through TCRdb, limited to in-frame sequences with V and J called. Missing clones are a known gap in these copies; in checked studies unresolved V genes cover under half, and the rest lacks a known reason. Recorded for this sample are some 120,000 clones; more than 70% of them occurred a single time. 4% to 5.5% of the sample rests with the top ten. Source: peripheral blood, taken on day 0 of AZD1222 vaccination. The receptors come from an adult in good health.

V gene TRBV27 combines with J gene TRBJ1-3, with D unresolved. Trimming removed 6 bases at V and 2 bases at J, with 5 bases between. This CDR3 has 12 amino acids. In germline, CDR1 is MNHEY, CDR2 SMNVEV (reference sequence). CDR3 protein: CASRDAGNTIYF. In DNA, the CDR3 is TGTGCCAGCAGGGACGCTGGAAACACCATATATTTT.

Remarks on this clone: Other nucleotide sequences from this sample produce the same CDR3. The rearrangement uses TRBV5-1 and TRBJ1-2; D may be TRBD1 (5 bases). The germline V gene encodes CDR1 SGHRS and CDR2 YFSETQ. There are 12 residues in the CDR3. V shed 2 bases and J shed 4 bases, with 6 bases lying between them. The CDR3 sequence: CASSLDSYGYTF. CDR3 bases: TGCGCCAGCAGCTTAGACAGCTATGGCTACACCTTC.

J is TRBJ1-1 and V is TRBV27; D unresolved. The CDR3 consists of 13 residues. Germline loops: CDR1 MNHEY, CDR2 SMNVEV (reference sequence). The V and J ends lost 5 bases and 1 base respectively, with 8 bases between them. The CDR3: CASSITANTEAFF. DNA for the CDR3: TGTGCCAGCAGTATTACAGCGAACACTGAAGCTTTCTTT.

J is TRBJ2-1 and V is TRBV6-5; D not certain. Trimming cost V 5 bases and J 9 bases, with 14 bases left between them. This CDR3 has 13 residues. Germline CDR1 reads MNHEY; CDR2 reads SVGAGI. CDR3: CASSTYTTGEQFF. The CDR3 region has the DNA TGTGCCAGCAGTACTTATACAACCGGTGAGCAGTTCTTC.

This sequence joins TRBV9 and TRBJ2-3; no definite D call. The germline V gene encodes CDR1 SGDLS and CDR2 YYNGEE. The V and J ends lost 0 bases and 0 bases respectively, with 5 bases between them. CDR3 length: 14 residues. Here the CDR3 DNA reads TGTGCCAGCAGCGTAGTAGGGAGCACAGATACGCAGTATTTT. This sequence encodes CASSVVGSTDTQYF.